What follows describes a single TCR beta chain. This receptor's antigen is unknown. No clone much larger than this one lies a single base away; base qualities are absent. The donors were healthy, HIV-negative adults with no recently reported acute infections or vaccinations. All donors were Caucasian adults living in Nashville, Tennessee, USA. CD8 memory samples combined magnetically selected CD45RO+ cells with CCR7-negative CD45RA+ effector memory (TemRA) cells. Blood was obtained by leukapheresis, after which PBMCs were separated by Ficoll-Histopaque density gradient centrifugation and cryopreserved in liquid nitrogen vapor phase. Purity and quantity of every magnetically sorted T cell population were checked by analytical flow cytometry. Genomic DNA was isolated from every sorted fraction and measured by UV absorbance on a Nanodrop 2000c. TCR CDR3 regions were amplified from genomic DNA by multiplex PCR using the deep immunoSEQ assay. Genomic DNA extracted from each cell subset was distributed evenly over all wells of several immunoSEQ 96-well plates, and each plate served as one replicate. Each replicate PCR for sorted subsets received around 200 ng genomic DNA, equal to roughly 33,000 T cell genomes. The purified libraries were quantified using a Qubit 3.0 fluorometer, sized with a Bioanalyzer 2100, and then quantified again using the KAPA Library Quantification kit. Each immunoSEQ 96-well plate was sequenced on its own single-read 150-cycle Illumina NextSeq 550 flow cell. The study's own analysis went as follows. Because the immunoSEQ output included only junctional sequences and no quality scores, the filtering could not be the same as the filtering used for full-length reads. Sequences were annotated with PyIR, a Python wrapper for IgBLAST v1.9, and V/J genes and CDR3 were assigned using IMGT germline references. Reads with weak V/J assignments (E-value above 1e-6), missing CDR3, stop codons, out-of-frame junctions, or ambiguous translated residues were removed. V3J clonotypes were defined as sequences sharing an identical inferred V gene, J gene, and CDR3 amino acid sequence. Percentage overlap between repertoires was calculated by dividing the number of shared unique clonotypes by the size of the smaller repertoire. Richness of each repertoire was evaluated using RTK rarefaction, the Chao1 estimator, and Recon v2.1 estimates of unobserved clonotypes. Generation probabilities were computed with OLGA for all TCRbeta clonotypes obtained by the gDNA method from several donors. TCRdb stores this immuneACCESS table with in-frame sequences only. Part of the clones is absent; in the studies checked, under half of the shortfall reflects unresolved V genes, and no reason is known for the rest. The V and J calls and clone size are taken from that table; D and trimming were inferred from the DNA. This sample gives 600,000 to 750,000 clones in total; about 90% of them show up just once. Together, the top ten hold 30% to 40% of the sample.

The germline ends are 17 bases apart after V is trimmed by 1 base and J by 6 bases. The CDR3 has 16 amino acids, counting the end cysteine and phenylalanine. Only the CDR3 region is kept as DNA, spanning 48 bases read in frame from base 1. For CDR1 and CDR2, the germline V gene (reference sequence) lists SGHNT and YYREEE. The data belong to a study of shared clonotypes between healthy human individuals (dated by TCRdb to the early 2020s). Some background on the complete study: Three men and two women, aged 18 to 49 years, made up the cohort. For each donor, CD4 naive and CD4 memory were each given three plates, CD8 naive was given two plates, and CD8 memory was given one plate. To estimate repertoire size and how much clonotype sharing occurs between individuals, the study deeply sequenced the blood TCR repertoires of five healthy adults. To increase sequencing depth and limit assay-specific biases, TCR repertoire library preparation and sequencing were carried out by different laboratories using diverse techniques. Per donor, leukapheresis produced somewhere between about 0.94 and 8.9 billion PBMCs.

Summary of the overall study and its limitations: Sampling was restricted to blood, and TCR repertoires in tissue are likely to differ from TCR repertoires in blood. Compared with non-shared clonotypes, clonotypes shared by all four sorted-subset donors had higher generation probabilities. Naive subsets generally had larger estimated clonotype richness than memory subsets did. Because the study included a small number of donors, the genetic and exposure-history diversity represented was limited. Even with the large sequencing depth, rarefaction of the sorted-subset datasets indicated that sequencing was incomplete. Based on pairwise subsampling, the degree of clonotype sharing among donors was expected to be affected by sequencing depth. Across a few donors, roughly 5.1% of naive CD4, approximately 3.5% of naive CD8, roughly 2.2% of memory CD4, and 0.4% of memory CD8 clonotypes were shared.

The sequence was collected from a man aged 18 to 30 in good health. Some clones in this sample may be carry-over from other donors' samples. The specimen sequenced was memory CD8+ T cells from PBMCs. What this sample's cell subset or site label stands for: CD45RO+ cells pooled with CCR7-negative TemRA cells. Recombination connected TRBV5-4 to TRBJ2-1; the D assignment is uncertain and may be TRBD1 or TRBD2, with 6 bases supporting each. The CDR3 has the sequence CASSLTAGHLGNEQFF. The base sequence is TGTGCCAGCAGCTTGACGGCGGGACACCTCGGCAATGAGCAGTTCTTC.